Each of the 15 T cell receptor beta chains below was sequenced from the same sample in a study of blood T cell repertoires in COVID-19. Libraries were prepared by immunoSEQ multiplex PCR; TCRdb keeps only in-frame clonotypes and omits some of them. Of roughly 210,000 clones listed, 88% are singletons. Sequencing was performed on peripheral blood. These receptor sequences come from a man between 65 and 85 years old with acute or convalescent COVID-19.

V and J are TRBV6-5 and TRBJ2-3; TRBD1 aligns across 9 bases. This CDR3 comprises 15 residues. Germline CDR1 is MNHEY and CDR2 is SVGAGI. Unmatched junction bases numbered 9, after V lost 7 bases and J lost 4 bases. This chain's CDR3 is CASKLRQGGADTQYF. CDR3 nucleotides: TGTGCCAGCAAGCTTCGACAGGGGGGAGCAGATACGCAGTATTTT.

The V call is TRBV5-4, the J call TRBJ2-1, with 7 bases lining up with TRBD2. V shed 1 base, J shed 4 bases, and the junction held 11 bases outside the gene matches. This CDR3 has 17 residues. CDR1 is SGHNT and CDR2 is YYREEE in the germline V gene (reference sequence). The CDR3 nucleotides read TGTGCCAGCAGCTTGTTTGTTGGGAGGGGTCCTTACAATGAGCAGTTCTTC. It translates to CASSLFVGRGPYNEQFF.

The chain links TRBV3-1 (or the pseudogene TRBV3-2) to TRBJ1-4, with unresolved D. The length of the CDR3 is 12 residues. Germline CDR1 is LGHDT and CDR2 is YNNKEL (reference sequence). The V gene lost 7 bases and the J gene lost 3 bases, with 6 bases spanning the gap. The CDR3 loop is CASKAPNEKLFF. The CDR3 nucleotides read TGTGCCAGCAAAGCGCCTAATGAAAAACTGTTTTTT.

The chain uses TRBV6-2 or TRBV6-3 and TRBJ1-2, with TRBD1 as a possible D gene (6 bases). Germline V gives CDR1 MNHEY, CDR2 SVGEGT. This CDR3 contains 15 residues. The germline V and J ends were trimmed by 4 bases and 0 bases, with 12 bases remaining between them. CDR3 protein: CASSSFRGPNYGYTF. The DNA for the CDR3 is TGTGCCAGCAGTTCATTCAGGGGCCCTAACTATGGCTACACCTTC.

The chain has TRBV2 and TRBJ2-1, with 9 bases matching TRBD2. With V trimmed by 4 bases and J by 2 bases, 3 bases remained unmatched. Germline V lookup: CDR1 SNHLY, CDR2 FYNNEI. The CDR3 has 15 residues. The chain's CDR3 is CASSGAGGPYNEQFF. The CDR3 DNA reads TGTGCCAGCAGTGGGGCGGGAGGGCCCTACAATGAGCAGTTCTTC. The variable domain in full, completed from reference TRBV2 and TRBJ2-1, reads EPEVTQTPSHQVTQMGQEVILRCVPISNHLYFYWYRQILGQKVEFLVSFYNNEISEKSEIFDDQFSVERPDGSNFTLKIRSTKLEDSAMYFCASSGAGGPYNEQFFGPGTRLTVL.

The chain links TRBV5-6 to TRBJ2-5, with D possibly matching TRBD1 (6 bases). Trimming took off 3 bases at V and 2 bases at J, with 20 bases between the two ends. CDR3 length equals 17 residues. CDR1 and CDR2 from the germline V gene are SGHDT and YYEEEE. In nucleotides, the CDR3 is TGTGCCAGCAGCTCCCAAACGAAGACAGGCTGGCAAGAGACCCAGTACTTC. Protein: CASSSQTKTGWQETQYF.

This chain joins TRBV5-5 and TRBJ2-7; D might be TRBD2 (5 bases). The germline V and J ends were trimmed by 4 bases and 12 bases, with 17 bases remaining between them. The CDR3 totals 12 residues. From germline, CDR1 is SGHKS and CDR2 YYEKEE (reference sequence). The CDR3: CASSASGSRPYF. The DNA for the CDR3 is TGTGCCAGCAGCGCGTCGGGGAGTAGGCCGTACTTC.

This chain uses TRBV15 with TRBJ1-1, with TRBD1 matching over 7 bases. The V gene's germline CDR1 is LNHNV and CDR2 YYDKDF (reference sequence). V trimming: 5 bases; J trimming: 2 bases; junction bases outside the gene matches: 5. This CDR3 has 14 residues. The CDR3 is CATSFRDRNTEAFF. The CDR3 coding sequence is TGTGCCACCAGCTTCCGGGACAGAAACACTGAAGCTTTCTTT.

This chain uses TRBV5-8 with TRBJ2-1, with D perhaps TRBD2 (5 bases). The CDR3 is 14 residues long. CDR1 and CDR2 (germline): SGHTS, YDEGEE. Trimming cost V 0 bases and J 5 bases, with 9 bases left between them. The CDR3 sequence is CASSLGEYNNEQFF. The CDR3 region has the DNA TGTGCCAGCAGCTTGGGGGAGTATAACAATGAGCAGTTCTTC.

The chain's CDR3 is CASHPRQETNTEAFF. CDR3 sequence (DNA): TGCGCCAGCCATCCTCGACAGGAAACGAACACTGAAGCTTTCTTT. The V gene is TRBV4-1, the J gene TRBJ1-1; possibly TRBD1 for D (6 bases). Germline V CDR1 and CDR2: MGHRA, YSYEKL. This CDR3 has 15 amino acids. V shed 8 bases and J shed 1 base, with 17 bases lying between them.

The chain joins TRBV12-5 to TRBJ2-5; TRBD1 matches at 7 bases. The CDR3 sequence is 14 residues long. The V and J ends lost 1 base and 4 bases, in that order; junction bases with no gene match: 3. CDR1 is LGHNT, CDR2 FRNRAP, per germline. The CDR3 sequence is CASGLGDSRETQYF. Written as DNA, the CDR3 is TGTGCTAGTGGTTTGGGGGACAGTCGAGAGACCCAGTACTTC. Drawing the rest from reference TRBV12-5 and TRBJ2-5, the complete variable domain is DARVTQTPRHKVTEMGQEVTMRCQPILGHNTVFWYRQTMMQGLELLAYFRNRAPLDDSGMPKDRFSAEMPDATLATLKIQPSEPRDSAVYFCASGLGDSRETQYFGPGTRLLVL.

This sequence joins TRBV6-5 and TRBJ2-1; 11 bases are shared with TRBD2. V gave up 6 bases and J gave up 3 bases; unmatched junction bases: 4. CDR1 is MNHEY, CDR2 SVGAGI, per germline. CDR3 size: 15 residues. CDR3 DNA: TGTGCCAGCAGGACCGGGACTAGCGGCTACAATGAGCAGTTCTTC. It encodes CASRTGTSGYNEQFF.

This clone showed up just once. The chain is built from TRBV7-2 and TRBJ2-1; 7 bases map to TRBD2. The ends lost 4 bases at V and 0 bases at J; junction bases unmatched: 6. The CDR3 is made up of 16 amino acids. Germline CDR1 SGHTA, CDR2 FQGNSA. Written as DNA, the CDR3 is TGTGCCAGCAGCTCCACACGCGGGAGCTCCTACAATGAGCAGTTCTTC. Amino acids: CASSSTRGSSYNEQFF.

The gene calls are TRBV4-1 and TRBJ1-2; 9 bases map to TRBD1. The trim removed 6 bases at V and 6 bases at J, leaving 11 bases unmatched. The germline V gene encodes CDR1 MGHRA and CDR2 YSYEKL. The CDR3 runs to 15 residues. The CDR3 nucleotides read TGCGCCAGCAGACTGCCGGGACAGGGAATGGATGGCTACACCTTC. Its translation: CASRLPGQGMDGYTF.

The chain uses TRBV15 and TRBJ1-5, with 8 positions matching TRBD1. Germline CDR1 is LNHNV and CDR2 is YYDKDF (reference sequence). The CDR3 runs 16 residues. Germline trimming cut 0 bases from V and 3 bases from J; bases unmatched to any gene: 4. CDR3 coding DNA: TGTGCCACCAGCAGAGATCTGACAGGGGCCAATCAGCCCCAGCATTTT. Encoded protein: CATSRDLTGANQPQHF.